The next 27 T cell receptor beta chains were all read from a single sample in a study of cytomegalovirus exposure and HLA in healthy donors. Use of 60 Vbeta and 13 Jbeta primers characterized the PCR. Data came from immunoSEQ multiplex PCR; TCRdb stores just in-frame clones and leaves some out. The table records roughly 190,000 clones, 65% to 85% of them present only once. Sequenced material: PBMCs. The receptors were sampled from a man in his forties or fifties in good health and CMV-seropositive.

The V and J genes are TRBV11-3 and TRBJ2-3; D is undetermined. CDR3 length: 15 amino acids. From germline, CDR1 is SGHNT and CDR2 YENEEA. The germline V and J ends were trimmed by 2 bases and 0 bases, with 9 bases remaining between them. In DNA form, the CDR3 reads TGTGCCAGCAGCTTACGGGTGACTAGCACAGATACGCAGTATTTT. This codes for CASSLRVTSTDTQYF.

V usage is TRBV30 and J usage is TRBJ1-1; D is ambiguous. Germline lookup yields CDR1 GTSNPN and CDR2 SVGIG (reference sequence). This CDR3 is built from 14 residues. Deletions cut 0 bases from V and 0 bases from J, with 8 bases between. The CDR3 sequence is CAWSVPEMNTEAFF. In DNA form, the CDR3 reads TGTGCCTGGAGTGTACCGGAGATGAACACTGAAGCTTTCTTT.

The chain joins TRBV11-1 to TRBJ2-3, with 10 nucleotides matching TRBD2. Germline CDR1 is SGHAT and CDR2 is FQDESV (reference sequence). Trimming took 3 bases from V and 2 from J; bases not matched to a gene: 5. The CDR3 loop spans 16 amino acids. This CDR3 is CASSFGTSEVTDTQYF. For the CDR3, the DNA is TGTGCCAGCAGCTTTGGGACTAGCGAAGTCACAGATACGCAGTATTTT.

CDR3 residues: CAWREGLATQETQYF. In nucleotides, the CDR3 is TGTGCCTGGAGGGAGGGACTGGCGACACAAGAGACCCAGTACTTC. V gene TRBV30 combines with J gene TRBJ2-5; D may be TRBD2 (6 bases). V shed 3 bases and J shed 2 bases, with 16 bases lying between them. The CDR3 runs 15 residues. Germline values: CDR1 GTSNPN, CDR2 SVGIG (reference sequence).

The chain links TRBV5-1 to TRBJ2-5, with 7 bases identical to TRBD1. With 0 bases clipped from V and 4 bases from J, the junction kept 6 bases outside the gene matches. Looked up from germline, CDR1 is SGHRS and CDR2 is YFSETQ. This CDR3 spans 15 amino acids. In DNA, the CDR3 is TGCGCCAGCAGCTTGGAGGGGGCCGTCGGAGAGACCCAGTACTTC. It encodes CASSLEGAVGETQYF.

This clone has just one count. The V call is TRBV6-5, the J call TRBJ2-7, with 7 bases fitting TRBD2. This CDR3 is built from 15 residues. Germline lookup yields CDR1 MNHEY and CDR2 SVGAGI. Trimming at V came to 5 bases and at J to 5 bases, leaving 12 bases not matched to a gene. CDR3 amino acids: CASSPRAGEPHEQYF. The CDR3 region has the DNA TGTGCCAGCAGTCCCAGGGCGGGAGAGCCCCACGAGCAGTACTTC.

The rearrangement joins TRBV25-1 to TRBJ1-1; tentative D call: TRBD1 (6 bases). Germline CDR1 and CDR2: MGHDK and SYGVNS. V was clipped by 4 bases and J by 0 bases, with 9 bases between them. The CDR3 totals 14 residues. For the CDR3, the DNA is TGTGCCAGCAGTGTTGGGGGCTTGAACACTGAAGCTTTCTTT. It translates to CASSVGGLNTEAFF.

CDR3 sequence (DNA): TGTGCCAGCGGCGAAAAGGGCGGCGGGAGTACAAGAACCTACAATGAGCAGTTCTTC. Its protein is CASGEKGGGSTRTYNEQFF. The J gene is TRBJ2-1, the V gene TRBV5-4, with 7 bases that match TRBD2. V lost 7 bases and J lost 2; bases outside the gene matches: 21. The CDR3 has 19 residues. CDR1 and CDR2 from the germline V gene are SGHNT and YYREEE (reference sequence).

V is TRBV5-8 and J is TRBJ1-2; TRBD1 matches 9 bases. Trimming took 3 bases from V and 7 from J; bases not matched to a gene: 4. Germline CDR1 reads SGHTS; CDR2 reads YDEGEE. CDR3 length equals 13 residues. This CDR3 is CASSSYRGLGYTF. The CDR3 region has the DNA TGTGCCAGCAGCTCATACAGGGGGCTTGGCTACACCTTC.

The rearrangement uses TRBV30 and TRBJ2-3, with D tentatively TRBD1 (5 bases). Germline CDR1 is GTSNPN and CDR2 is SVGIG (reference sequence). V dropped 3 bases and J dropped 0 bases, with 7 bases sitting between them. This CDR3 contains 13 residues. The CDR3 region is CAWSRQSTDTQYF. The CDR3 DNA reads as TGTGCCTGGAGCCGACAGAGCACAGATACGCAGTATTTT.

V is TRBV7-9 and J is TRBJ2-1, with 8 bases aligning to TRBD1. The CDR3 has 14 residues. V lost 5 bases, J lost 7 bases, and 7 bases stayed unmatched. Germline CDR1 SEHNR, CDR2 FQNEAQ (reference sequence). In DNA, the CDR3 is TGTGCCAGCAGCGGGCCTGACAGGGGTAATGAGCAGTTCTTC. Its protein is CASSGPDRGNEQFF.

The rearrangement joins TRBV7-8 to TRBJ2-2, with D perhaps matching TRBD2 (5 bases). Germline lookup yields CDR1 SGHVS and CDR2 FQNEAQ. The CDR3 is 14 residues long. The ends were cut back, 5 bases at V and 4 bases at J, with 11 bases in the middle. In DNA, the CDR3 is TGTGCCAGCAGCCCCGGACTCCGCACCGGGGAGCTGTTTTTT. It specifies CASSPGLRTGELFF.

This clone has a handful of counts. The chain uses TRBV25-1 and TRBJ1-5, with 8 bases identical to TRBD1. This CDR3 has 13 residues. V lost 6 bases and J lost 5; bases outside the gene matches: 3. Germline CDR1 and CDR2: MGHDK and SYGVNS. DNA for the CDR3: TGTGCCAGCAGCGGACAGGGCCATCAGCCCCAGCATTTT. It encodes CASSGQGHQPQHF.

The chain combines TRBV5-1 with TRBJ2-3; 14 nucleotides agree with TRBD2. The CDR3 has 18 amino acids. V lost 4 bases and J lost 1; bases outside the gene matches: 8. Germline values: CDR1 SGHRS, CDR2 YFSETQ. DNA of the CDR3: TGCGCCAGCAGCGTAGGGACTAGCGGGAGAAAGGGCACAGATACGCAGTATTTT. Translated: CASSVGTSGRKGTDTQYF. Full variable domain (missing parts from reference TRBV5-1 and TRBJ2-3): KAGVTQTPRYLIKTRGQQVTLSCSPISGHRSVSWYQQTPGQGLQFLFEYFSETQRNKGNFPGRFSGRQFSNSRSEMNVSTLELGDSALYLCASSVGTSGRKGTDTQYFGPGTRLTVL.

J is TRBJ1-4 and V is TRBV2, with D perhaps TRBD1 (6 bases). The CDR3 sequence is 16 residues long. V was pared by 6 bases and J by 0 bases, with 14 bases between. Per the germline V gene, CDR1 is SNHLY and CDR2 is FYNNEI. CDR3 bases: TGTGCCAGCAGGATGGACAGAACATCAACTAATGAAAAACTGTTTTTT. Translated: CASRMDRTSTNEKLFF.

The V and J genes are TRBV7-2 and TRBJ2-7, with 12 bases identical to TRBD2. The CDR3 spans 16 residues. CDR1 and CDR2 from the germline V gene are SGHTA and FQGNSA. Trimming removed 1 base from V and 5 bases from J; junction bases left unmatched: 6. The CDR3 is CASSLGRTSGIHEQYF. In DNA form, the CDR3 reads TGTGCCAGCAGCTTAGGCCGGACTAGCGGGATCCACGAGCAGTACTTC.

This sequence joins TRBV30 and TRBJ1-1; D is perhaps TRBD1 (6 bases). The CDR3 runs 16 residues. Trimming took 2 bases from V and 5 from J, leaving 21 bases between them. CDR1 GTSNPN and CDR2 SVGIG come from the germline V gene (reference sequence). The CDR3 nucleotides are TGTGCCTGGAGTAGGACCCGGGACACCTTTCTGACTGAAGCTTTCTTT. As protein: CAWSRTRDTFLTEAFF.

The chain links TRBV9 to TRBJ1-1; the D is unclear. The germline gives CDR1 SGDLS, CDR2 YYNGEE. The CDR3 extends over 13 amino acids. The V and J ends lost 6 bases and 1 base respectively, with 10 bases between them. This CDR3 reads CASKPYRNTEAFF. Written as DNA, the CDR3 is TGTGCCAGCAAGCCATACAGGAACACTGAAGCTTTCTTT. The full variable domain, rest sourced from reference TRBV9 and TRBJ1-1, is DSGVTQTPKHLITATGQRVTLRCSPRSGDLSVYWYQQSLDQGLQFLIQYYNGEERAKGNILERFSAQQFPDLHSELNLSSLELGDSALYFCASKPYRNTEAFFGQGTRLTVV.

This clone has only a few counts. J is TRBJ2-7 and V is TRBV27; 7 nucleotides agree with TRBD1. V gave up 6 bases and J gave up 2 bases; unmatched junction bases: 7. The CDR3 runs 14 residues. Germline V gene data show CDR1 as MNHEY and CDR2 as SMNVEV (reference sequence). The CDR3 here is CASSTLGQTYEQYF. Here the CDR3 DNA reads TGTGCCAGCAGCACCCTGGGACAGACCTACGAGCAGTACTTC.

The chain has TRBV27 and TRBJ2-2, with 7 bases identical to TRBD1. The germline V gene encodes CDR1 MNHEY and CDR2 SMNVEV (reference sequence). This CDR3 comprises 16 residues. The V and J ends lost 5 bases and 0 bases, in that order; junction bases with no gene match: 6. CDR3 nucleotide sequence: TGTGCCAGCAGTCCCTCGGACAGGACGAACACCGGGGAGCTGTTTTTT. Translated: CASSPSDRTNTGELFF.

The chain joins TRBV6-4 to TRBJ1-2; D might be TRBD1 (5 bases). With 2 bases removed from V and 4 bases from J, the gap between germline ends came to 20 bases. The germline V gene encodes CDR1 MRHNA and CDR2 SNTAGT. The CDR3 consists of 17 residues. CDR3 sequence: CASSDGGGARLGYGYTF. CDR3 sequence (DNA): TGTGCCAGCAGTGACGGGGGAGGGGCCCGATTGGGCTATGGCTACACCTTC.

The chain is built from TRBV29-1 and TRBJ1-2, with D perhaps matching TRBD1 (6 bases). Trimming took 1 base from V and 8 from J, leaving 11 bases between them. CDR1 is SQVTM and CDR2 is ANQGSEA in the germline V gene. The CDR3 spans 12 residues. The CDR3 DNA follows: TGCAGCGTTGAAGCTAGGGGGGGCGGCTACACCTTC. It codes for CSVEARGGGYTF. The variable domain in full, completed from reference TRBV29-1 and TRBJ1-2, reads SAVISQKPSRDICQRGTSLTIQCQVDSQVTMMFWYRQQPGQSLTLIATANQGSEATYESGFVIDKFPISRPNLTFSTLTVSNMSPEDSSIYLCSVEARGGGYTFGSGTRLTVV.

V is TRBV7-8 and J is TRBJ1-2; D remains unclear. The germline gives CDR1 SGHVS, CDR2 FQNEAQ. The CDR3 is made up of 14 amino acids. Trimming pared 1 base from V and 2 bases from J, leaving 8 bases between. CDR3 in amino acids: CASSLGHKNYGYTF. DNA for the CDR3: TGTGCCAGCAGCTTAGGTCACAAAAACTATGGCTACACCTTC.

This clone was counted once. This rearrangement joins TRBV10-2 to TRBJ1-5; D gene ambiguous. Trimming pared 6 bases from V and 3 bases from J, leaving 6 bases between. Germline CDR1 is WSHSY and CDR2 is SAAADI. This CDR3 contains 12 residues. The CDR3 is CASSATNQPQHF. DNA of the CDR3: TGCGCCAGCAGCGCTACCAATCAGCCCCAGCATTTT.

The chain has TRBV6-1 and TRBJ2-5, with 10 bases fitting TRBD2. TRBJ2-7 explains the end of the DNA better; the J call may be wrong. The CDR3 runs 15 residues. Germline values: CDR1 MNHNS, CDR2 SASEGT. The CDR3 is CATQVTGTSVYEQYF. The CDR3 DNA follows: TGTGCCACCCAAGTGACCGGGACTAGCGTCTACGAGCAGTACTTC.

This clone came up a few times. Other DNA sequences in this sample translate to the same CDR3. V is TRBV5-4 and J is TRBJ2-3, with 14 positions matching TRBD2. Per germline, CDR1 SGHNT and CDR2 YYREEE (reference sequence). V lost 4 bases and J lost 2; bases outside the gene matches: 6. The CDR3 length is 17 residues. CDR3 in DNA: TGTGCCAGCAGCCCCGGGACTAGCGGGAGAAACACAGATACGCAGTATTTT. Amino acids: CASSPGTSGRNTDTQYF. Full variable domain (missing parts from reference TRBV5-4 and TRBJ2-3): ETGVTQSPTHLIKTRGQQVTLRCSSQSGHNTVSWYQQALGQGPQFIFQYYREEENGRGNFPPRFSGLQFPNYSSELNVNALELDDSALYLCASSPGTSGRNTDTQYFGPGTRLTVL.

This sequence joins TRBV7-9 and TRBJ2-7; 10 nucleotides align to TRBD2. Per germline, CDR1 SEHNR and CDR2 FQNEAQ (reference sequence). Unmatched junction bases numbered 5, after V lost 0 bases and J lost 0 bases. This CDR3 region has 17 residues. The CDR3 bases are TGTGCCAGCAGCTTAGCGGGGACTAGCGACCACTCCTACGAGCAGTACTTC. It is translated as CASSLAGTSDHSYEQYF. Combining the CDR3 with reference TRBV7-9 and TRBJ2-7 gives the whole variable domain DTGVSQNPRHKITKRGQNVTFRCDPISEHNRLYWYRQTLGQGPEFLTYFQNEAQLEKSRLLSDRFSAERPKGSFSTLEIQRTEQGDSAMYLCASSLAGTSDHSYEQYFGPGTRLTVT.